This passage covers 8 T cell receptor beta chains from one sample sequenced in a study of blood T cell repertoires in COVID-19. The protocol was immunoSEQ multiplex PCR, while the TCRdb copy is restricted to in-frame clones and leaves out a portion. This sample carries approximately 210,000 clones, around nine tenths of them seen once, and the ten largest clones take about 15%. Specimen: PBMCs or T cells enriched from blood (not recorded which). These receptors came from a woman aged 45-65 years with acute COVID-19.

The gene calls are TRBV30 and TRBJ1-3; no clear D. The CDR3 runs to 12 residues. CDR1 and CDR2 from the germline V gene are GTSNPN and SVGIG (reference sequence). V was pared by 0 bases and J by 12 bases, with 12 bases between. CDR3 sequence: CAWSVPPGDIYF. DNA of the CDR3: TGTGCCTGGAGTGTACCGCCCGGGGACATATATTTT.

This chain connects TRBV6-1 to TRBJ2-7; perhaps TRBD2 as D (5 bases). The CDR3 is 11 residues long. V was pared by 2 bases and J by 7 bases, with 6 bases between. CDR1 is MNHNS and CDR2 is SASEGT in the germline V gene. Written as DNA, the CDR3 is TGTGCCAGCAGTGAATGGAGGGAGCAGTACTTC. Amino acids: CASSEWREQYF.

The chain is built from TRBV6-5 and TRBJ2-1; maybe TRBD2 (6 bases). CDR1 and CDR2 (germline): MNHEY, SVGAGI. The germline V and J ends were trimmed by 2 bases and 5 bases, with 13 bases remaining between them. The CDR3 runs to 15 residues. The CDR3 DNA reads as TGTGCCAGCAGTTACGGGACGGGAGTGGACAATGAGCAGTTCTTC. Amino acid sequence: CASSYGTGVDNEQFF.

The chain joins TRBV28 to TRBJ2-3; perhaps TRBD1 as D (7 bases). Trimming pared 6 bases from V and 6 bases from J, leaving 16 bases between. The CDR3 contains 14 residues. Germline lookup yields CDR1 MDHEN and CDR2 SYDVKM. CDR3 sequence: CASSPGGLGDTQYF. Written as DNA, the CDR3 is TGTGCCAGCAGCCCAGGGGGACTGGGGGATACGCAGTATTTT.

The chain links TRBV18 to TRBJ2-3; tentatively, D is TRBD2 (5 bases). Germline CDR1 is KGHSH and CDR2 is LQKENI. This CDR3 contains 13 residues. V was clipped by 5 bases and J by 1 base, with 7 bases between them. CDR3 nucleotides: TGTGCCAGCTCATACGGGGGCACAGATACGCAGTATTTT. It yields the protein CASSYGGTDTQYF.

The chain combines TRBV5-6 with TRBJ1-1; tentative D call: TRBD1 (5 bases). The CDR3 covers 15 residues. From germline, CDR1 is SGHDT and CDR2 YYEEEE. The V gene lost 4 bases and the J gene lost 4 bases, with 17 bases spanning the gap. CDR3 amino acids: CASSTLGDRSTEAFF. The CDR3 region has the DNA TGTGCCAGCAGCACGCTAGGAGACAGATCCACTGAAGCTTTCTTT.

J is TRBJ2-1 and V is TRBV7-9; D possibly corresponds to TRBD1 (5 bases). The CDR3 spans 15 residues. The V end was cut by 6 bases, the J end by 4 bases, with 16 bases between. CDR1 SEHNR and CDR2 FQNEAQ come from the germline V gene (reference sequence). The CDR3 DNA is TGTGCCAGCAGAAGACAGAAGGATGGGTACAATGAGCAGTTCTTC. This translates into CASRRQKDGYNEQFF.

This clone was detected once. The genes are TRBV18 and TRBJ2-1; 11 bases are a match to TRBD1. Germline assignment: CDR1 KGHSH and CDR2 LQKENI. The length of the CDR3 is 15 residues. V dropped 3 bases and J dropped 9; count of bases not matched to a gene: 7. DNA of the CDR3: TGTGCCAGCTCACCGTTCGGACAGGGGGCCGGTGAGCAGTTCTTC. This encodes CASSPFGQGAGEQFF.